These 2 T cell receptor beta chains came from one sample sequenced in a study of CD8+CD57+ T cells in acquired aplastic anemia (dated by TCRdb to the late 2010s). The instrument given in TCRdb is Illumina HiSeq 2000. Profiling of TCR beta VDJ combinations and CDR3 sequences used genomic DNA as the template. The public reads were run again by TCRdb, first through fastp at Q25 and then through MiXCR, and only productive beta chains were kept. Rows are combined by CDR3 protein, so each entry shows the most common genes and DNA. The sample has around 250,000 distinct CDR3 sequences on record, 50% to 70% of them singletons. The ten largest clones represent around 8% of the sample. Material: sorted CD4+, CD8+, or CD8+CD57+ T cells (not recorded which) from PBMCs. All receptors derive from a human donor with severe aplastic anemia or a healthy control (not recorded which).

This sequence joins TRBV20-1 and TRBJ1-2; TRBD1 is a possible D gene (5 bases). The CDR3 covers 13 residues. V shed 6 bases and J shed 6 bases, with 17 bases lying between them. The germline CDR1 and CDR2 sequences are DFQATT and SNEGSKA (reference sequence). The CDR3 nucleotides read TGCAGTGCCCCAGACGACGGGGCGGATGGCTACACCTTC. Translated: CSAPDDGADGYTF.

With regard to this clonotype: The junction and the germline gene differ at one end; a read error may be behind it. This sequence joins TRBV19 and TRBJ1-5, with 9 bases matching TRBD1. CDR3 size: 14 residues. The germline gives CDR1 LNHDA, CDR2 SQIVND (reference sequence). The CDR3 spells CVSSTGTGNQPQHF. The CDR3, as DNA: TGTGTCAGTAGTACCGGGACAGGGAATCAGCCCCAGCATTTT. The whole variable domain, remainder taken from reference TRBV19 and TRBJ1-5, is DGGITQSPKYLFRKEGQNVTLSCEQNLNHDAMYWYRQDPGQGLRLIYYSQIVNDFQKGDIAEGYSVSREKKESFPLTVTSAQKNPTAFYLCVSSTGTGNQPQHFGDGTRLSIL.